This entry lists 32 T cell receptor beta chains sequenced from one sample in a study of blood T cells in healthy people across ages. A second PCR of 7 to 11 cycles used a sample-barcoded 5' primer and a J-beta primer mix. Each CDR3 protein gets one entry after TCRdb re-called the 5' RACE reads with MiXCR. The profile shows 550,000 to 600,000 distinct CDR3 sequences, 40% to 50% of them singletons. The source material was blood. Receptor source: an older man in good health.

This chain connects TRBV14 to TRBJ2-7; the D gene could be TRBD1 or TRBD2 (5 bases each). With 1 base removed from V and 1 base from J, the gap between germline ends came to 11 bases. Germline V gene lookup returns CDR1 SGHDN and CDR2 FVKESK. The CDR3 is 15 residues long. The CDR3 coding sequence is TGTGCCAGCAGCCAAGTCGGGACCCTGTCCTACGAGCAGTACTTC. It codes for CASSQVGTLSYEQYF. Full variable domain (remainder filled in from reference TRBV14 and TRBJ2-7): EAGVTQFPSHSVIEKGQTVTLRCDPISGHDNLYWYRRVMGKEIKFLLHFVKESKQDESGMPNNRFLAERTGGTYSTLKVQPAELEDSGVYFCASSQVGTLSYEQYFGPGTRLTVT.

This sequence joins TRBV20-1 and TRBJ2-5, with a tentative D call TRBD2 (5 bases). Germline CDR1 is DFQATT and CDR2 is SNEGSKA (reference sequence). V was trimmed by 4 bases and J by 6 bases, leaving 27 bases between them. The CDR3 length is 17 residues. The CDR3 DNA follows: TGCAGTGCTACTCGGTGGGGTAGCGCGAGCTCTCCAAAGACCCAGTACTTC. It translates to CSATRWGSASSPKTQYF.

This clonotype was seen many times. The CDR3 region is CASNGAGRYNEQFF. CDR3 bases: TGTGCCAGCAATGGGGCAGGGAGATACAATGAGCAGTTCTTC. V and J are TRBV6-5 and TRBJ2-1; the D call may be TRBD1 or TRBD2 (5 bases each). The CDR3 is made up of 14 amino acids. The V gene's germline CDR1 is MNHEY and CDR2 SVGAGI. V shed 7 bases and J shed 4 bases, with 14 bases lying between them.

In its sample, this clonotype was seen a few times. The chain's CDR3 is CASSTGQGASNEQFF. The CDR3 DNA is TGTGCCAGCAGCACAGGACAGGGGGCGTCCAATGAGCAGTTCTTC. The rearrangement joins TRBV9 to TRBJ2-1, with 11 bases fitting TRBD1. V lost 4 bases to trimming and J lost 6 bases; unmatched junction nucleotides: 6. The CDR3 is made up of 15 amino acids. CDR1 is SGDLS and CDR2 is YYNGEE in the germline V gene.

This clonotype has just one count. The chain carries TRBV10-3 and TRBJ2-7; the D gene is possibly TRBD1 (5 bases). Germline CDR1 is ENHRY and CDR2 is SYGVKD. Between the trimmed V and J ends, which lost 6 bases and 3 bases, there was a span of 9 bases. The length of the CDR3 is 12 residues. CDR3 sequence: CAIRSDSYEQYF. Here the CDR3 DNA reads TGTGCCATCAGATCAGACAGCTACGAGCAGTACTTC.

The chain links TRBV27 to TRBJ1-5; D remains unclear. Germline V gives CDR1 MNHEY, CDR2 SMNVEV (reference sequence). The CDR3 consists of 12 residues. V gave up 6 bases and J gave up 12 bases, with 15 bases separating them. DNA of the CDR3: TGTGCCAGCAGGGACGGCCAGTTGGGCCAGCATTTT. It is translated as CASRDGQLGQHF.

The chain combines TRBV12-3 or TRBV12-4 with TRBJ2-5; 7 bases agree with TRBD2. The CDR3 loop spans 13 amino acids. After removal of 4 bases from V and 4 bases from J, the junction contained 3 bases not matched to a gene. The CDR3: CASSYGGTETQYF. CDR3 DNA sequence: TGTGCCAGCAGTTACGGGGGGACAGAGACCCAGTACTTC.

V is TRBV9 and J is TRBJ2-4, with a weak D call TRBD2 (5 bases). The J call may be incorrect, as the DNA end agrees better with TRBJ2-7. CDR3 length: 14 amino acids. CDR1 and CDR2 (germline): SGDLS, YYNGEE. As DNA, the CDR3 is TGTGCCAGCAGCGTAGATTGGGGAGTCTACGAGCAGTACTTC. The encoded protein is CASSVDWGVYEQYF.

The genes are TRBV20-1 and TRBJ2-5; 7 nucleotides align to TRBD2. Germline V gene sequence: CDR1 DFQATT, CDR2 SNEGSKA (reference sequence). The CDR3 has 11 residues. V lost 7 bases to trimming and J lost 5 bases; unmatched junction nucleotides: 4. CDR3 residues: CSGLARETQYF. The DNA for the CDR3 is TGCAGTGGACTAGCCCGGGAGACCCAGTACTTC.

This chain connects TRBV24-1 to TRBJ1-2, with D tentatively TRBD1 (5 bases). V shed 6 bases and J shed 7 bases, with 11 bases lying between them. Germline lookup yields CDR1 KGHDR and CDR2 SFDVKD. The CDR3 contains 12 residues. CDR3 in DNA: TGTGCCACCAGTACCGGGACGAGTGGCTACACCTTC. Translation: CATSTGTSGYTF.

This clonotype was found a few times. V and J are TRBV5-1 and TRBJ2-1; 15 bases align to TRBD2. Trimming removed 4 bases from V and 7 bases from J; junction bases left unmatched: 6. This CDR3 spans 16 amino acids. Germline CDR1 reads SGHRS; CDR2 reads YFSETQ. The CDR3, as DNA: TGCGCCAGCAGCCCCGGACTAGCGGGAGGGGTGAATGAGCAGTTCTTC. Translation gives CASSPGLAGGVNEQFF.

The rearrangement joins TRBV20-1 to TRBJ1-3; D ambiguous. Per germline, CDR1 DFQATT and CDR2 SNEGSKA (reference sequence). The CDR3 loop spans 13 amino acids. Trimming removed 3 bases at V and 0 bases at J, with 6 bases between. The DNA for the CDR3 is TGCAGTGCTAGCGTTTACTCTGGAAACACCATATATTTT. It is translated as CSASVYSGNTIYF.

This chain uses TRBV9 with TRBJ2-1; 7 nucleotides line up with TRBD1. The trim removed 0 bases at V and 6 bases at J, leaving 6 bases unmatched. Germline CDR1 is SGDLS and CDR2 is YYNGEE. This CDR3 region has 15 residues. The CDR3 sequence: CASSVVTGAGNEQFF. In DNA, the CDR3 is TGTGCCAGCAGCGTAGTAACAGGGGCTGGCAATGAGCAGTTCTTC.

In its sample, this clonotype was seen a few times. The chain uses TRBV9 and TRBJ2-4, with a weak D call TRBD1 (6 bases). The DNA end is a closer match to TRBJ2-7, so the J assignment may be wrong. Germline CDR1 reads SGDLS; CDR2 reads YYNGEE. CDR3 length: 14 amino acids. CDR3 DNA sequence: TGTGCCAGCAGCCCTCGACAGGACTCCTACGAGCAGTACTTC. As protein: CASSPRQDSYEQYF.

V is TRBV29-1 and J is TRBJ2-7; D remains ambiguous. With 4 bases removed from V and 0 bases from J, the gap between germline ends came to 13 bases. The CDR3 is made up of 14 amino acids. Germline V gives CDR1 SQVTM, CDR2 ANQGSEA. DNA of the CDR3: TGCAGCGTTGTTAAGGGCCTCCACTCCTACGAGCAGTACTTC. Protein: CSVVKGLHSYEQYF.

V is TRBV5-1 and J is TRBJ2-5; TRBD2 matches 14 bases. The length of the CDR3 is 16 residues. The ends lost 4 bases at V and 11 bases at J; junction bases unmatched: 13. Germline values: CDR1 SGHRS, CDR2 YFSETQ. This CDR3 reads CASSQGLAGEWNEQYF. The CDR3 DNA sequence: TGCGCCAGCAGCCAGGGACTAGCGGGAGAATGGAATGAGCAGTACTTC.

The chain links TRBV14 to TRBJ2-5; 7 positions agree with TRBD1. The J call may be incorrect, as the DNA end agrees better with TRBJ2-7. Germline lookup yields CDR1 SGHDN and CDR2 FVKESK. The CDR3 loop spans 15 amino acids. The CDR3 DNA reads as TGTGCCAGTAGCAACACCGGGACAGCTTCCTACGAGCAGTACTTC. Its translation: CASSNTGTASYEQYF.

V is TRBV28 and J is TRBJ1-2, with TRBD1 matching over 7 bases. CDR3 length: 15 residues. V lost 5 bases and J lost 3; bases outside the gene matches: 9. Germline-derived CDR1 and CDR2 are MDHEN and SYDVKM. Here the CDR3 DNA reads TGTGCCAGCAGTACCCAGGGGGGGGCGGACTATGGCTACACCTTC. It yields the protein CASSTQGGADYGYTF.

The genes are TRBV4-1 and TRBJ1-5; a weak D match, TRBD1 (5 bases). V was pared by 1 base and J by 4 bases, with 14 bases between. The germline V gene has CDR1 MGHRA and CDR2 YSYEKL. This CDR3 region has 16 residues. CDR3 in DNA: TGCGCCAGCAGCCAAGTACTTGCAGGGCCTAATCAGCCCCAGCATTTT. Protein: CASSQVLAGPNQPQHF.

This clonotype was seen more than once but under ten times. The chain couples TRBV14 to TRBJ2-1; D tentatively reads TRBD1 or TRBD2 (5 bases each). Trimming left V 4 bases short and J 8 bases short, with 12 bases between. Germline V gene sequence: CDR1 SGHDN, CDR2 FVKESK. The length of the CDR3 is 13 residues. The CDR3 region has the DNA TGTGCCAGCAGCCCCATCCGGGGCGATGAGCAGTTCTTC. The encoded protein is CASSPIRGDEQFF.

This clonotype was seen a handful of times. The chain has TRBV27 and TRBJ1-3; D is undetermined. The CDR3 is made up of 14 amino acids. The germline V and J ends were trimmed by 6 bases and 0 bases, with 9 bases remaining between them. Germline V lookup: CDR1 MNHEY, CDR2 SMNVEV (reference sequence). The CDR3 region is CASSPRNSGNTIYF. CDR3 nucleotide sequence: TGTGCCAGCAGCCCCCGGAACTCTGGAAACACCATATATTTT.

A few counts support this clonotype. The V call is TRBV24-1, the J call TRBJ2-1; D ambiguous. Per the germline V gene, CDR1 is KGHDR and CDR2 is SFDVKD. This CDR3 is built from 13 residues. Trimming pared 4 bases from V and 5 bases from J, leaving 8 bases between. The CDR3 sequence: CATSDNWDNEQFF. CDR3 nucleotide sequence: TGTGCCACCAGTGACAACTGGGACAATGAGCAGTTCTTC.

This clonotype was seen at least ten times. The chain combines TRBV6-5 with TRBJ2-2; 10 nucleotides align to TRBD2. Germline V gives CDR1 MNHEY, CDR2 SVGAGI. The CDR3 is 15 residues long. V dropped 2 bases and J dropped 8; count of bases not matched to a gene: 5. The CDR3 DNA follows: TGTGCCAGCAGTTACGGAGCGGGAGGGAATGGGGAGCTGTTTTTT. The encoded protein is CASSYGAGGNGELFF.

V is TRBV5-1 and J is TRBJ2-5; D not certain. The CDR3 runs 15 residues. Trimming took off 0 bases at V and 5 bases at J, with 14 bases between the two ends. Germline V gives CDR1 SGHRS, CDR2 YFSETQ. CDR3 region: CASSLGSPSKETQYF. DNA for the CDR3: TGCGCCAGCAGCTTGGGAAGCCCCAGTAAGGAGACCCAGTACTTC. The variable domain in full, with the rest retrieved from reference TRBV5-1 and TRBJ2-5, is KAGVTQTPRYLIKTRGQQVTLSCSPISGHRSVSWYQQTPGQGLQFLFEYFSETQRNKGNFPGRFSGRQFSNSRSEMNVSTLELGDSALYLCASSLGSPSKETQYFGPGTRLLVL.

V gene TRBV20-1 combines with J gene TRBJ1-2, with a tentative D call TRBD1 (5 bases). There are 12 residues in the CDR3. CDR1 is DFQATT, CDR2 SNEGSKA, per germline (reference sequence). Trimming pared 6 bases from V and 4 bases from J, leaving 12 bases between. This CDR3 reads CSAPDGTYGYTF. The CDR3 coding sequence is TGCAGTGCACCGGACGGGACCTATGGCTACACCTTC.

The V gene is TRBV20-1, the J gene TRBJ2-5, with 11 bases fitting TRBD2. CDR1 and CDR2 from the germline V gene are DFQATT and SNEGSKA (reference sequence). V shed 3 bases and J 4 bases; nucleotides not matched to a gene: 16. The CDR3 has 18 residues. For the CDR3, the DNA is TGCAGTGCTAGGGTACCGGGACTAGCGGCCAGGGACGGAGAGACCCAGTACTTC. This codes for CSARVPGLAARDGETQYF.

In this sample, this clonotype turned up a few times. The rearrangement links TRBV20-1 to TRBJ2-5; D is unresolved. The CDR3 runs 11 residues. V dropped 3 bases and J dropped 5 bases, with 7 bases sitting between them. From germline, CDR1 is DFQATT and CDR2 SNEGSKA (reference sequence). The DNA of the CDR3 is TGCAGTGCTAGCTCTCCGGAGACCCAGTACTTC. It yields the protein CSASSPETQYF.

The J gene is TRBJ1-5, the V gene TRBV15, with D uncertain. V gave up 0 bases and J gave up 3 bases, with 12 bases separating them. In germline, CDR1 is LNHNV, CDR2 YYDKDF (reference sequence). The CDR3 contains 16 residues. The CDR3 sequence: CATSRDSIGDNQPQHF. DNA for the CDR3: TGTGCCACCAGCAGAGATTCGATTGGGGACAATCAGCCCCAGCATTTT. Looking up the rest from reference TRBV15 and TRBJ1-5 gives the full variable domain: DAMVIQNPRYQVTQFGKPVTLSCSQTLNHNVMYWYQQKSSQAPKLLFHYYDKDFNNEADTPDNFQSRRPNTSFCFLDIRSPGLGDTAMYLCATSRDSIGDNQPQHFGDGTRLSIL.

This clonotype was seen more than once but under ten times. This chain connects TRBV25-1 to TRBJ1-1; D call uncertain. Trimming stripped 6 bases from V and 1 base from J, with 9 bases between. The CDR3 has 13 residues. The germline CDR1 and CDR2 sequences are MGHDK and SYGVNS. CDR3 protein: CASSPPGNTEAFF. The CDR3, as DNA: TGTGCCAGCAGCCCCCCGGGGAACACTGAAGCTTTCTTT.

The sample holds a few counts of this clonotype. The chain employs TRBV20-1 and TRBJ2-4; D might be TRBD1 (5 bases). The V end was cut by 5 bases, the J end by 8 bases, with 10 bases between. Germline CDR1 reads DFQATT; CDR2 reads SNEGSKA (reference sequence). This CDR3 is 11 amino acids long. The CDR3 bases are TGCAGTGCTCGAACCAGGGACATTCAGTACTTC. It encodes CSARTRDIQYF.

The sample holds a few counts of this clonotype. The junction departs from germline at one end; a sequencing error may be responsible. The chain links TRBV7-7 to TRBJ1-5; no clear D. CDR3 size: 13 residues. CDR1 is SSHAT and CDR2 is FNYEAQ in the germline V gene (reference sequence). CDR3 protein: CASSLSDGQPQHF. The CDR3 DNA is TGTGCTAGCAGCTTATCCGATGGTCAGCCCCAGCATTTT.

This clonotype appeared once. The chain has TRBV9 and TRBJ1-2; tentatively, D is TRBD1 (6 bases). Trimming removed 2 bases from V and 8 bases from J, with 19 bases in between. The germline V gene encodes CDR1 SGDLS and CDR2 YYNGEE. This CDR3 has 15 amino acids. The CDR3 sequence: CASSVARQDSVGYTF. CDR3 nucleotides: TGTGCCAGCAGCGTTGCGAGACAGGACTCGGTAGGCTACACCTTC.